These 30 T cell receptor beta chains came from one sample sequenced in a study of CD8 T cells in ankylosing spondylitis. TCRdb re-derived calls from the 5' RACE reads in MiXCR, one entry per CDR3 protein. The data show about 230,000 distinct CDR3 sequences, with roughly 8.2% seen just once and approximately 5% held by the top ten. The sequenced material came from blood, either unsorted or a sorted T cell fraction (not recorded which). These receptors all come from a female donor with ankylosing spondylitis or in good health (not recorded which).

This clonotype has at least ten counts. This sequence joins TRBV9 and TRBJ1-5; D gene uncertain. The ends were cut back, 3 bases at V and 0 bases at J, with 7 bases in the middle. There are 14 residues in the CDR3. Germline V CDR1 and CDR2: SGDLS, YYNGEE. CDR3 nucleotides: TGTGCCAGCAGCGGGGTCGGTAGCAATCAGCCCCAGCATTTT. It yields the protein CASSGVGSNQPQHF.

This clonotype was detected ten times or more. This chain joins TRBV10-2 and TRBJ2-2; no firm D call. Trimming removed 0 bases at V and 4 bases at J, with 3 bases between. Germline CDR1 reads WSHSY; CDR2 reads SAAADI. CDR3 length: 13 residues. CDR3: CASSESGTGELFF. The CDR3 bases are TGCGCCAGCAGTGAGTCTGGCACCGGGGAGCTGTTTTTT.

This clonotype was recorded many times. Here the CDR3 reads CASSLTTTTFEQYF. The CDR3 DNA reads TGTGCCAGCAGCTTAACGACTACAACCTTCGAGCAGTACTTC. The chain carries TRBV7-2 and TRBJ2-7; tentatively, D is TRBD2 (5 bases). Germline-derived CDR1 and CDR2 are SGHTA and FQGNSA. Trimming cost V 2 bases and J 6 bases, with 14 bases left between them. The CDR3 consists of 14 residues.

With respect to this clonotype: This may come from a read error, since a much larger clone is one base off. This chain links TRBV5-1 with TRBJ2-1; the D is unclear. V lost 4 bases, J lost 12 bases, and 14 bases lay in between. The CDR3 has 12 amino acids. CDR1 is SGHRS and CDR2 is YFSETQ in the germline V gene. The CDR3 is CASSPSDGGQFF. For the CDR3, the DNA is TGCGCCAGCAGCCCCTCGGACGGCGGGCAGTTCTTC.

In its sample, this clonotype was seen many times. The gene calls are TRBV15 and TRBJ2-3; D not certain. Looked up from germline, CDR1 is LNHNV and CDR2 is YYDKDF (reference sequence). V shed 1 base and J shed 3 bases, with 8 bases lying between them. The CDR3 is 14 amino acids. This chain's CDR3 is CATSRAGWTDTQYF. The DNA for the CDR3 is TGTGCCACCAGCAGAGCTGGGTGGACAGATACGCAGTATTTT.

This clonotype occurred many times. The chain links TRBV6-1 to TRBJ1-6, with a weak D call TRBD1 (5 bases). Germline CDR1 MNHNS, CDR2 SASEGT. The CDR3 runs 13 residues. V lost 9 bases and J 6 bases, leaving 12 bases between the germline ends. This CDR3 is CASTRGGNSPLHF. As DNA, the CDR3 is TGTGCCAGTACTCGGGGCGGTAATTCACCCCTCCACTTT.

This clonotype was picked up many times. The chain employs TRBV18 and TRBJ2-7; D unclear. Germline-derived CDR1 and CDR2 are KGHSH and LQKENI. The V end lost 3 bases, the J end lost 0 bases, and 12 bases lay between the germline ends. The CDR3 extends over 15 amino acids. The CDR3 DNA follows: TGTGCCAGCTCACCTATGTTGGACCCCTCCTACGAGCAGTACTTC. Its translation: CASSPMLDPSYEQYF.

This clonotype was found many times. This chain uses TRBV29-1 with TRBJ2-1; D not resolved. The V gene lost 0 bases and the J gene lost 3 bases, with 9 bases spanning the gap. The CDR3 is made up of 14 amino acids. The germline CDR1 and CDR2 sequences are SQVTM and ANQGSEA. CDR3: CSVEERQSYNEQFF. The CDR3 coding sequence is TGCAGCGTTGAAGAACGGCAGAGCTACAATGAGCAGTTCTTC.

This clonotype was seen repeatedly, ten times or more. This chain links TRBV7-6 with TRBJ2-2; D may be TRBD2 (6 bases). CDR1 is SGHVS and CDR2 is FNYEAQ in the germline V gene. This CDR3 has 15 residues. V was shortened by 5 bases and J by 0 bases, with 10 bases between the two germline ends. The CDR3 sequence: CASSLREANTGELFF. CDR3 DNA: TGTGCCAGCAGCCTCAGGGAGGCGAACACCGGGGAGCTGTTTTTT.

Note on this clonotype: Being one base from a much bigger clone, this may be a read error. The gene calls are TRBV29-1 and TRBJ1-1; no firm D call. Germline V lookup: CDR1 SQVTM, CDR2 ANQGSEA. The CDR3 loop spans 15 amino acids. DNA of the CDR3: TGCAGCGTTGGTGTTACCCAGGACTCGAACACTGAAGCTTTGTTT. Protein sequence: CSVGVTQDSNTEALF.

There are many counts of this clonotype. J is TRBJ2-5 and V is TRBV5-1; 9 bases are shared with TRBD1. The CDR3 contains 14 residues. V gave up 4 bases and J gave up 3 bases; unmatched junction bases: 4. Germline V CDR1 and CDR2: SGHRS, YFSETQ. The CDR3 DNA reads TGCGCCAGCAGCCCGACAGGGGGAGAAGAGACCCAGTACTTC. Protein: CASSPTGGEETQYF.

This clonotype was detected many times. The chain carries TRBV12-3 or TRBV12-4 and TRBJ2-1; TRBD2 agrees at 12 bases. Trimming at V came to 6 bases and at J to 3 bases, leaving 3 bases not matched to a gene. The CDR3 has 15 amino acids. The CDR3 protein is CASRPGLAGYNEQFF. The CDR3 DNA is TGTGCCAGCAGACCGGGACTAGCGGGCTACAATGAGCAGTTCTTC.

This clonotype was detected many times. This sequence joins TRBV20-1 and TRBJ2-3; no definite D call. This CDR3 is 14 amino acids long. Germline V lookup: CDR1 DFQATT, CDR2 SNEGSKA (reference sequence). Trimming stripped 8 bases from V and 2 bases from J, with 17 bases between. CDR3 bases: TGCAGTACGTGGGGTTCGACCCTCACAGATACGCAGTATTTT. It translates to CSTWGSTLTDTQYF.

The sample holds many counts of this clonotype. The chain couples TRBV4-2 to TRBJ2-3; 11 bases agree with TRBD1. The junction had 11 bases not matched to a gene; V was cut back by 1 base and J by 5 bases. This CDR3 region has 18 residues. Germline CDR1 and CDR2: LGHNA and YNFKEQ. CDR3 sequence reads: CASSQVGWTGGERDTQYF. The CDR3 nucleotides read TGTGCCAGCAGCCAAGTGGGGTGGACAGGGGGCGAAAGAGATACGCAGTATTTT.

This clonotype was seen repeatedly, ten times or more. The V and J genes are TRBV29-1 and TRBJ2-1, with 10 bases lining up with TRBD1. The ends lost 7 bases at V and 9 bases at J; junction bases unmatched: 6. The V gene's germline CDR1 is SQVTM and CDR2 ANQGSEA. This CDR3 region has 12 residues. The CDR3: CSADRGVGEQFF. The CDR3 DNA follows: TGCAGCGCGGACAGGGGGGTGGGTGAGCAGTTCTTC.

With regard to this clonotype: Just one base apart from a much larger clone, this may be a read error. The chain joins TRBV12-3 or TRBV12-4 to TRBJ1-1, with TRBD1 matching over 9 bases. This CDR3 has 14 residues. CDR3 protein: CAGSRRDRDLQAFF. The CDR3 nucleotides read TGTGCCGGCAGCCGCCGGGACAGGGACCTTCAGGCTTTCTTT.

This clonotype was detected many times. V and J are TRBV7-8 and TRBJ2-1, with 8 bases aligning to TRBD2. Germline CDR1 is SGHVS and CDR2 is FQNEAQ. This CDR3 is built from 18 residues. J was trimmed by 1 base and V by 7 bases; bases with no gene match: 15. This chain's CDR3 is CASTKGRGGRPSYNEQFF. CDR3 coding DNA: TGTGCCAGCACCAAAGGGCGGGGCGGGAGGCCTTCCTACAATGAGCAGTTCTTC.

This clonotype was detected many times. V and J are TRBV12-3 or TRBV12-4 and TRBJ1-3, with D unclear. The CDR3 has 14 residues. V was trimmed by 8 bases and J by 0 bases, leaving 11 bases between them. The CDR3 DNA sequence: TGTGCCAGCGGAAGAGGGAGCTCTGGAAACACCATATATTTT. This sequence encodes CASGRGSSGNTIYF.

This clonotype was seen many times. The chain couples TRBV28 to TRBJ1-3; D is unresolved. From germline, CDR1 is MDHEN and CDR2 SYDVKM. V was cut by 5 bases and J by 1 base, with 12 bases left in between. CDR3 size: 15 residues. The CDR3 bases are TGTGCCAGCAGTAGCGGACCGCTTTCTGGAAACACCATATATTTT. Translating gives CASSSGPLSGNTIYF. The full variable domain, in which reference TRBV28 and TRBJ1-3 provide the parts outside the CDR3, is DVKVTQSSRYLVKRTGEKVFLECVQDMDHENMFWYRQDPGLGLRLIYFSYDVKMKEKGDIPEGYSVSREKKERFSLILESASTNQTSMYLCASSSGPLSGNTIYFGEGSWLTVV.

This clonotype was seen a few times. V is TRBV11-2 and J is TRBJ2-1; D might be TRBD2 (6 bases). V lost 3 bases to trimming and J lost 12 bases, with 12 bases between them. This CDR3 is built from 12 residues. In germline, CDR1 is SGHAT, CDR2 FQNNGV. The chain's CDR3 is CASSFPGRWQFF. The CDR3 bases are TGTGCCAGCAGCTTCCCAGGGAGGTGGCAGTTCTTC.

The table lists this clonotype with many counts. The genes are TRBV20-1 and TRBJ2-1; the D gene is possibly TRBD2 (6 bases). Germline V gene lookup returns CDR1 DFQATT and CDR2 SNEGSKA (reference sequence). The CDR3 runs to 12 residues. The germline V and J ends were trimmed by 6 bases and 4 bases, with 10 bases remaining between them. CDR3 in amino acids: CSAKTRYNEQFF. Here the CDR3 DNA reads TGCAGTGCAAAGACTAGGTACAATGAGCAGTTCTTC.

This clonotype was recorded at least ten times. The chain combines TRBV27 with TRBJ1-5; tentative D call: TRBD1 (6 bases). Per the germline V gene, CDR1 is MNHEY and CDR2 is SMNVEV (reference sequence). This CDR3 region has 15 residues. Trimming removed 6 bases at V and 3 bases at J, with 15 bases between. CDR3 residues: CASRIQGGLNQPQHF. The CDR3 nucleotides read TGTGCCAGCAGGATCCAAGGGGGACTCAATCAGCCCCAGCATTTT.

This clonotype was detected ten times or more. CDR3 bases: TGCAGTGCTAGAGCGGGACTAGCGGTCCACAATGAGCAGTTCTTC. Translated, it gives CSARAGLAVHNEQFF. The J gene is TRBJ2-1, the V gene TRBV20-1; 11 bases are a match to TRBD2. CDR3 length: 15 residues. Trimming at V came to 1 base and at J to 5 bases, leaving 4 bases not matched to a gene. Germline lookup yields CDR1 DFQATT and CDR2 SNEGSKA (reference sequence).

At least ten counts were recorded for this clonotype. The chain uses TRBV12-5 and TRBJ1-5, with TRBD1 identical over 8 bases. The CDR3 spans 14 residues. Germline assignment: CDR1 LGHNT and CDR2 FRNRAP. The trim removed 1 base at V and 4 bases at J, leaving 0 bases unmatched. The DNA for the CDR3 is TGTGCTAGTGGTTTGGGACAGGGGAATCAGCCCCAGCATTTT. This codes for CASGLGQGNQPQHF.

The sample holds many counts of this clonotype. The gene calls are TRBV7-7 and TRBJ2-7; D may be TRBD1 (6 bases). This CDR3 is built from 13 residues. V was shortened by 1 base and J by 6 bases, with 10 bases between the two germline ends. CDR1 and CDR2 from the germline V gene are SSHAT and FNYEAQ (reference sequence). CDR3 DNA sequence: TGTGCCAGCAGCTTAGACAGGGATAGCGAGCAGTACTTC. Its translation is CASSLDRDSEQYF.

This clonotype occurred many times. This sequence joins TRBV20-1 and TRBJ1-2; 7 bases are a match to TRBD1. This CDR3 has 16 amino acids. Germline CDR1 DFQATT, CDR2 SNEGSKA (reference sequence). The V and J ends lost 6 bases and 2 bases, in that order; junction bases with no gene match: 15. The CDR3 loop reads CSAVPYDRERNYGYTF. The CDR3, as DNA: TGCAGTGCAGTTCCTTATGACAGGGAAAGGAACTATGGCTACACCTTC.

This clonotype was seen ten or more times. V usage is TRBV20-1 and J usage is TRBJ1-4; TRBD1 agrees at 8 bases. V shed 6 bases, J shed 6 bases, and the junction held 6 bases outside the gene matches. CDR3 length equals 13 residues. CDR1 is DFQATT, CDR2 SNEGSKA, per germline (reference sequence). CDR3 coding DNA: TGCAGTGCGAGCAACAGGGGGTATGAAAAACTGTTTTTT. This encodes CSASNRGYEKLFF.

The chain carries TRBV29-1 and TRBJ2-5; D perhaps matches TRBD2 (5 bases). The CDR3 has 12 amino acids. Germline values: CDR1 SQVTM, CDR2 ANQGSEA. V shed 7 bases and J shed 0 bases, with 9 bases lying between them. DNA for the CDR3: TGCAGCGCCGTCGGGAACCAAGAGACCCAGTACTTC. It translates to CSAVGNQETQYF.

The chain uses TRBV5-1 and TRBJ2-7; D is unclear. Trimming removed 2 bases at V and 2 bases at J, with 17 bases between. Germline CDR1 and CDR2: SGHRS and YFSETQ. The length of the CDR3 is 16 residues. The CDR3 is CASSLGRPFTPYEQYF. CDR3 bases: TGCGCCAGCAGCTTAGGACGCCCTTTCACTCCCTACGAGCAGTACTTC.

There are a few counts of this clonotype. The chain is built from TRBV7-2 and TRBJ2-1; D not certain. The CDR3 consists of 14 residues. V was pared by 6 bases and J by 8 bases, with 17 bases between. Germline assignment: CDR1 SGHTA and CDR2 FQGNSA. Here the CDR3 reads CASSLWSEIDEQFF. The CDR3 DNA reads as TGTGCCAGCAGTTTATGGTCAGAGATCGATGAGCAGTTCTTC.